The T cell receptor (beta chain) under discussion was sequenced for a study of cytomegalovirus exposure and HLA in healthy donors. PCR primers comprised 60 Vbeta and 13 Jbeta primers. TCRdb's copy holds only in-frame clones and misses some; the assay was immunoSEQ multiplex PCR. This specimen shows more than 40,000 clones; the ten leading clones hold approximately 2.1%. Study-level points and caveats: There were 150 or so TCR beta chains listed as cytomegalovirus-associated. The classifier was said to identify cytomegalovirus status with high specificity and sensitivity. Later, TCR association rates were found to vary by HLA locus, highest for DRB1 and lowest for HLA-C. Most of the TCR beta V segments (in an earlier analysis) were productive either about 87% or about 30% of the time.

CDR3 length: 13 residues. Germline-derived CDR1 and CDR2 are SGHRS and YFSETQ. Trimming shortened V by 2 bases and J by 4 bases, and 9 bases separated the two germline ends. Concerning this clone itself: Its antigen is still unknown.

V gene TRBV5-1 combines with J gene TRBJ1-1; D is perhaps TRBD1 (5 bases). This receptor was identified in a female donor in good health and CMV-seronegative. Sequenced: PBMCs. CDR3 protein: CASSFGGATEAFF. The CDR3 DNA sequence: TGCGCCAGCAGCTTCGGGGGAGCCACTGAAGCTTTCTTT.